These T cell receptor beta chains were read from a single sample in a study of OX40 agonist ivuxolimab in advanced cancers. Generated by immunoSEQ multiplex PCR, the TCRdb table keeps only in-frame clones and is missing some. This table has around 70,000 clones, 65% to 90% appearing once. Sequenced here: CD4+ or CD8+ T cells sorted from blood, sampled in a trial of the OX40 agonist ivuxolimab. These TCRs come from an adult with an advanced solid tumor such as melanoma, head and neck, liver or kidney cancer. The CDR3 runs from the conserved cysteine through the conserved F or W. D genes are given only for firm matches. Clone size, where shown, is once, few, many, or a class for clones that have expanded.

size	J	V	D	DNA	CDR3
few	TRBJ2-5	TRBV11-2	-	TGTGCCAGCAGCCATCAAGAGACCCAGTACTTC	CASSHQETQYF
-	TRBJ1-6	TRBV15	-	TGTGCCACCAGCAGAGTGGGGGCCGGGAATTCACCCCTCCACTTT	CATSRVGAGNSPLHF
many	TRBJ2-7	TRBV7-9	-	TGTGCCAGCAGTTTTCAGAGCGACGAGCAGTACTTC	CASSFQSDEQYF
-	TRBJ2-3	TRBV5-1	-	TGCGCCAGCAGCTTGGAGTGGGGGGCCGGCACAGATACGCAGTATTTT	CASSLEWGAGTDTQYF
-	TRBJ1-1	TRBV6-1	-	TGTGCCAGCAGTGAGGTCAGCATGAACACTGAAGCTTTCTTT	CASSEVSMNTEAFF
-	TRBJ2-5	TRBV5-1	TRBD1	TGCGCCAGCAGCTTGGACTCGCTGGACAGGTCTCTCAGGACCCAGTACTTC	CASSLDSLDRSLRTQYF
few	TRBJ2-5	TRBV2	-	TGTGCCTCCCGGCCGGGCCGAGGCCAAGAGACCCAGTACTTC	CASRPGRGQETQYF
-	TRBJ2-5	TRBV6-6	TRBD2	TGTGCCAGCAGCCCCGGGCGGGAGGGCCCGGGTGAGACCCAGTACTTC	CASSPGREGPGETQYF
-	TRBJ2-3	TRBV19	TRBD2	TGTGCCAGTAGTATTATATCCGGGGGGGCTAGCACAGATACGCAGTATTTT	CASSIISGGASTDTQYF
-	TRBJ2-7	TRBV11-1	TRBD1	TGTGCCAGCAGCCCATTTAGGACAGGACAGGTAAACTTC	CASSPFRTGQVNF
-	TRBJ2-7	TRBV2	TRBD2	TGTGCCAGCAGTATAGAGGGAGGGGAAAAGCAGTACTTC	CASSIEGGEKQYF
-	TRBJ2-1	TRBV4-2	-	TGTGCCAGCAGCCCCCCCGGTGTAGGGGGCAATGAGCAGTTCTTC	CASSPPGVGGNEQFF
-	TRBJ2-3	TRBV28	-	TGTGCCAGCAGACTGGGGGGATTTACAGATACGCAGTATTTT	CASRLGGFTDTQYF
-	TRBJ1-2	TRBV5-4	TRBD1	TGTGCCAGCAGCATGGGGACAGCTGGCTACACCTTC	CASSMGTAGYTF
-	TRBJ2-1	TRBV11-3	TRBD2	TGTGCCAGCAGCTTAGGGCTAGCGGGTGTTCAGTTCTTC	CASSLGLAGVQFF
-	TRBJ2-3	TRBV5-1	TRBD2	TGCGCCAGCAGCCTTCGACTAGCGCAGAGCACAGATACGCAGTATTTT	CASSLRLAQSTDTQYF